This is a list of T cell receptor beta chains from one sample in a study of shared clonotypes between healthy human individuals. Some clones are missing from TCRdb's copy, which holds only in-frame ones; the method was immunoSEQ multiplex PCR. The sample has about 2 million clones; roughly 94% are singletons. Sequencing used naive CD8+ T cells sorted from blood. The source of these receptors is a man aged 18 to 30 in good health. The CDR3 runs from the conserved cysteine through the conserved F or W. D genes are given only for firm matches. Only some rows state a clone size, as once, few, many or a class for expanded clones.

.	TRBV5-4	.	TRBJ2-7	TGTGCCAGCGGAAGTCTGAATGAATGGGACTACGAGCAGTACTTC	CASGSLNEWDYEQYF
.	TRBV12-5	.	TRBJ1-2	TGTGCTAGTGGTTTAGGGCTCACCTATGGCTACACCTTC	CASGLGLTYGYTF
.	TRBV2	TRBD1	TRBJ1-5	TGTGCCAGCCTTGCGGGACAGGGGGTTCAGCCCCAGCATTTT	CASLAGQGVQPQHF
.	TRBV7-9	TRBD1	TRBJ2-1	TGTGCCAGCAGCTTGACAGGGGGTATTGGTAATGAGCAGTTCTTC	CASSLTGGIGNEQFF
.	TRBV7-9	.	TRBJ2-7	TGTGCCAGCAGCCCGACAGCCTCCTACGAGCAGTACTTC	CASSPTASYEQYF
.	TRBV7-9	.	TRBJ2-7	TGTGCCAGCAGCTTAGGTTCGGGGGGCTGGGACGAGCAGTACTTC	CASSLGSGGWDEQYF
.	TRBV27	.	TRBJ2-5	TGTGCCAGCAGTTTATGGGGAGGCGGAGAGACCCAGTACTTC	CASSLWGGGETQYF
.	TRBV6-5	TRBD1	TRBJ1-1	TGTGCCAGCAAAGACAGGGAATGGACTGAAGCTTTCTTT	CASKDREWTEAFF
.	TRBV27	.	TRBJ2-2	TGTGCCAGCAGTTCGTACAGGGTTACTAACACCGGGGAGCTGTTTTTT	CASSSYRVTNTGELFF
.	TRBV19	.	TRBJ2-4	TGTGCCAGTACCCCGGTCTATGCCAAAAACATTCAGTACTTC	CASTPVYAKNIQYF
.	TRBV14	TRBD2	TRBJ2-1	TGTGCCAGCAGCCAAACTAGCGGGATCTCCTACAATGAGCAGTTCTTC	CASSQTSGISYNEQFF
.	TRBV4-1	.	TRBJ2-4	TGCGCCAGCAGCCAGAGGGCAGGGGCGGCGGCCAAAAACATTCAGTACTTC	CASSQRAGAAAKNIQYF
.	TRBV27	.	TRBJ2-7	TGTGCCAGCAGTTACCAAAGCTCCTACGAGCAGTACTTC	CASSYQSSYEQYF
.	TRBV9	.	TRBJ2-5	TGTGCCAGCGGTGGCGGCGAAGAGACCCAGTACTTC	CASGGGEETQYF
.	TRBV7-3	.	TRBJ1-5	TGTGCCAGCAGCTTATTACAGGGAGTGCATCAGCCCCAGCATTTT	CASSLLQGVHQPQHF
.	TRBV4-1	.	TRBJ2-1	TGCGCCAGCAGCCAAGAGGGAGGTTGGAATGAGCAGTTCTTC	CASSQEGGWNEQFF
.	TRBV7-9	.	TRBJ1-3	TGTGCCAGCAGCTTAGATTATCTCGGGGACACCATATATTTT	CASSLDYLGDTIYF
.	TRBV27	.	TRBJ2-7	TGTGCCAGCAGTTTATTCTCAGGAGGGTACGAGCAGTACTTC	CASSLFSGGYEQYF
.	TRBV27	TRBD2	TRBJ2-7	TGTGCCAGCAGTCTTCGGGAGGGGGGTGACGAGCAGTACTTC	CASSLREGGDEQYF
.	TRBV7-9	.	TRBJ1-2	TGTGCCAGCAGCTTAGCGCAGGCTGTGGGCTACACCTTC	CASSLAQAVGYTF
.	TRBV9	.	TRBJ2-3	TGTGCCAGCAGCGTAGACCCTAGTCCTAGCACAGATACGCAGTATTTT	CASSVDPSPSTDTQYF
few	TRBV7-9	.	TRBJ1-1	TGTGCCAGCAACCTTTTCACAGGGACTAACACTGAAGCTTTCTTT	CASNLFTGTNTEAFF
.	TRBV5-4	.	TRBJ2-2	TGTGCCAGCAGCGTCTTTCCAGGGCTTCCAGGCACCGGGGAGCTGTTTTTT	CASSVFPGLPGTGELFF
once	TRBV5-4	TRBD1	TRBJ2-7	TGTGCCAGCAGCCTGTGGAAGGGGGCGACAATGGAGCAGTACTTC	CASSLWKGATMEQYF
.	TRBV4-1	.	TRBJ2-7	TGCGCCAGCAGCCTTACGACAGGAGCTACCTACGAGCAGTACTTC	CASSLTTGATYEQYF
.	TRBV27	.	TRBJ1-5	TGTGCCAGCAGTCCTCGAAGGGATCAGCCCCAGCATTTT	CASSPRRDQPQHF
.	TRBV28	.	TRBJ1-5	TGTGCCAGCAGTTTATTTAAAGATCAGCCCCAGCATTTT	CASSLFKDQPQHF
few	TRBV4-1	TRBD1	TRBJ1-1	TGCGCCAGCAGCCTGACAGGGCCCACTGAAGCTTTCTTT	CASSLTGPTEAFF
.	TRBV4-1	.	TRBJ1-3	TGCGCCAGCAGCCACATCGGGGAGGCAGTATTCTCTGGAAACACCATATATTTT	CASSHIGEAVFSGNTIYF
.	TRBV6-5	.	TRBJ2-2	TGTGCCAGCCGGGCAGGGATGAACACCGGGGAGCTGTTTTTT	CASRAGMNTGELFF
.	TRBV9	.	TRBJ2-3	TGTGCCAGCAATCCCGTCGAGGAGGTATACACAGATACGCAGTATTTT	CASNPVEEVYTDTQYF
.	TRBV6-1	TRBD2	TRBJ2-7	TGTGCCAGCAGTTGGACTAGCGGGGAATGGGAGCAGTACTTC	CASSWTSGEWEQYF
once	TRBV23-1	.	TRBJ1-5	TGCGCCAGCAGTCAATCGTTGGGTCAGCCCCAGCATTTT	CASSQSLGQPQHF
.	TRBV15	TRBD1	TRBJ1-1	TGTGCCACCAGCAGGGGGACAGGGGGCGCGGTGGACACTGAAGCTTTCTTT	CATSRGTGGAVDTEAFF
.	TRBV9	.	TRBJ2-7	TGTGCCAGCAGCGTAGAGGCGGAGGGGCGCTTTTACGAGCAGTACTTC	CASSVEAEGRFYEQYF
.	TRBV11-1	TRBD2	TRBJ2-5	TGTGCCAGCAGCGCGCTAACTAGCGGGGGTTATGAGACCCAGTACTTC	CASSALTSGGYETQYF
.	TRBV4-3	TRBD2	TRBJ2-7	TGCGCCAGCAGCCAAGAACTAGCGGGAGAGGGACGGGCCTACGAGCAGTACTTC	CASSQELAGEGRAYEQYF
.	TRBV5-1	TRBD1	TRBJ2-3	TGCGCCAGCAGCTTAGCCGGGACAGAGATGGATACGCAGTATTTT	CASSLAGTEMDTQYF
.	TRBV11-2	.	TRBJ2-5	TGTGCCAGCAGCTTAGCGGGTAGGCAAGAGACCCAGTACTTC	CASSLAGRQETQYF
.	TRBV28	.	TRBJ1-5	TGTGCCAGCTCCGCAGGGGCGAGTCAGCCCCAGCATTTT	CASSAGASQPQHF
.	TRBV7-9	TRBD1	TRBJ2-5	TGTGCCAGCAGCCCGGAGACAGGGGCGAACCAAGAGACCCAGTACTTC	CASSPETGANQETQYF
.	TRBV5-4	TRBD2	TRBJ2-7	TGTGCCAGCCACGGGGGGGCGTCCTACGAGCAGTACTTC	CASHGGASYEQYF
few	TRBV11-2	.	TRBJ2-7	TGTGCCAGCAGCCAACAGGACTCCTACGAGCAGTACTTC	CASSQQDSYEQYF
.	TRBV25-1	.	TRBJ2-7	TGTGCCAGCAGCTGGGGGACGACCTACGAGCAGTACTTC	CASSWGTTYEQYF
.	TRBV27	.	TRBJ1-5	TGTGCCAGCAGTTTCGTAGGGGGTGGCAATCAGCCCCAGCATTTT	CASSFVGGGNQPQHF
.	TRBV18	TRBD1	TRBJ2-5	TGTGCCAGCTCACCGGTTTTCGGACAGGACCAAGAGACCCAGTACTTC	CASSPVFGQDQETQYF
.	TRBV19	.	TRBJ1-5	TGTGCCAGTAGTATAGATCTTGAGAGGCCCCAGCATTTT	CASSIDLERPQHF
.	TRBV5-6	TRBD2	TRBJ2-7	TGTGCCAGCAGCTTGGAAGGCGGGGGGCCCTACGAGCAGTACTTC	CASSLEGGGPYEQYF
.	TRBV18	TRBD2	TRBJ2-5	TGTGCCAGCTCACACCGCCGCGGGACTAGCGGGGAAGAGACCCAGTACTTC	CASSHRRGTSGEETQYF
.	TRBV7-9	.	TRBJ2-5	TGTGCCAGCAGCGCTGACTGGTCCCACGATCAAGAGACCCAGTACTTC	CASSADWSHDQETQYF
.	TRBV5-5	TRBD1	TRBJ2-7	TGTGCCAGCAGCCAGGAAGGGGGCGGAAGCTCCTACGAGCAGTACTTC	CASSQEGGGSSYEQYF
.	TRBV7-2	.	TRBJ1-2	TGTGCCAGCAGCACTAGCCTGGTCCTCGGCTACACCTTC	CASSTSLVLGYTF
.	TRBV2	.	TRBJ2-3	TGTGCCAGCACTAAATTCCAAGATAGCACAGATACGCAGTATTTT	CASTKFQDSTDTQYF
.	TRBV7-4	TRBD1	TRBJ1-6	TGTGCCAGCAGCTTAATCAGGGGGGTAAGCTCCTATAATTCACCCCTCCACTTT	CASSLIRGVSSYNSPLHF
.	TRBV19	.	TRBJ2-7	TGTGCCAGTAGTCCAGGGCCCCTGCCCTACGAGCAGTACTTC	CASSPGPLPYEQYF
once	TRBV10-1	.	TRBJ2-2	TGCGCCAGCACCTACTCAGGCACCGGGGAGCTGTTTTTT	CASTYSGTGELFF
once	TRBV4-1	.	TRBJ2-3	TGCGCCAGCAGCCGCGACCCCCTGGGAACAGATACGCAGTATTTT	CASSRDPLGTDTQYF
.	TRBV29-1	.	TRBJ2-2	TGCAGCGTTGAACGACCATCGAACACCGGGGAGCTGTTTTTT	CSVERPSNTGELFF
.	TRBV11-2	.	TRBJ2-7	TGTGCCAGCAGCTGGGCCGCGCTCGAGCAGTACTTC	CASSWAALEQYF